This T cell receptor beta chain was found in a study of blood T cell repertoires in COVID-19. V lost 10 bases and J 1 base, leaving 8 bases between the germline ends. CDR1 and CDR2 (germline): MNHEY, SMNVEV (reference sequence). This CDR3 region has 11 residues. Sequencing was performed with immunoSEQ multiplex PCR; in TCRdb, only in-frame clones are kept and a portion is missing. The sample has approximately 170,000 clones; 86% are singletons. The rearrangement uses TRBV27 and TRBJ2-7, with D possibly being TRBD2 (5 bases). The clonotype originates from a woman in her seventies with acute or convalescent COVID-19. The sequenced sample consisted of peripheral blood. The DNA for the CDR3 is TGTGCCACCGGGAATTCCTACGAGCAGTACTTC. This gives the protein CATGNSYEQYF.